These 20 T cell receptor beta chains came from one sample sequenced in a study of blood T cell repertoires in COVID-19. Produced via immunoSEQ multiplex PCR; TCRdb's table is partial and in-frame only. This sample has around 150,000 clones, with almost 80% found just once. Material for sequencing was peripheral blood. Every receptor here comes from a man between 60 and 70 years old who had recovered from COVID-19.

The genes are TRBV7-9 and TRBJ2-7, with a possible D match to TRBD2 (5 bases). Per germline, CDR1 SEHNR and CDR2 FQNEAQ (reference sequence). V shed 1 base and J shed 7 bases, with 11 bases lying between them. This CDR3 spans 13 amino acids. The CDR3, as DNA: TGTGCCAGCAGCTTAGACCTAACGGGAGAGCAGTACTTC. Protein product: CASSLDLTGEQYF.

The rearrangement uses TRBV7-8 and TRBJ1-4; 7 positions match TRBD1. CDR3 length: 15 residues. Germline CDR1 reads SGHVS; CDR2 reads FQNEAQ. The J segment lost 5 bases and the V segment lost 1 base, leaving 4 bases of the junction unmatched. CDR3 DNA sequence: TGTGCCAGCAGCTTAGACAGGGGATTGAATGAAAAACTGTTTTTT. Translation: CASSLDRGLNEKLFF.

The rearrangement joins TRBV5-6 to TRBJ1-3; D is unresolved. The CDR3 contains 12 residues. CDR1 is SGHDT and CDR2 is YYEEEE in the germline V gene. The germline V and J ends were trimmed by 1 base and 4 bases, with 3 bases remaining between them. CDR3 bases: TGTGCCAGCAGCTTGACAGGAAACACCATATATTTT. The encoded protein is CASSLTGNTIYF.

The chain links TRBV14 to TRBJ2-3; 9 nucleotides agree with TRBD1. Germline assignment: CDR1 SGHDN and CDR2 FVKESK. V was clipped by 5 bases and J by 0 bases; unmatched bases: 9. This CDR3 spans 17 amino acids. This chain's CDR3 is CASSGDRVVLSTDTQYF. DNA for the CDR3: TGTGCCAGCAGCGGGGACAGGGTGGTTCTGAGCACAGATACGCAGTATTTT.

V is TRBV4-2 and J is TRBJ2-1; TRBD1 matches at 12 bases. With V trimmed by 7 bases and J by 0 bases, 10 bases remained unmatched. Germline V gives CDR1 LGHNA, CDR2 YNFKEQ. This CDR3 spans 18 amino acids. CDR3 in DNA: TGTGCCAGCACCTCCGGGACAGGGGGCTTATCCTCCTACAATGAGCAGTTCTTC. Protein sequence: CASTSGTGGLSSYNEQFF.

The gene calls are TRBV4-3 and TRBJ1-2; maybe TRBD1 (6 bases). The V end was cut by 0 bases, the J end by 2 bases, with 10 bases between. The CDR3 has 15 amino acids. The germline gives CDR1 LGHNA, CDR2 YSLEER. The CDR3 DNA follows: TGCGCCAGCAGCCAAGATTATACAGGGAACTATGGCTACACCTTC. Amino acid sequence: CASSQDYTGNYGYTF.

This chain connects TRBV27 to TRBJ2-7; 8 bases map to TRBD2. V lost 2 bases and J lost 2; bases outside the gene matches: 8. Germline V lookup: CDR1 MNHEY, CDR2 SMNVEV (reference sequence). The CDR3 runs 16 residues. In nucleotides, the CDR3 is TGTGCCAGCAGTTTAAATCTAGCGGGTGAACCCTACGAGCAGTACTTC. It encodes CASSLNLAGEPYEQYF.

The chain links TRBV6-5 to TRBJ2-1, with 10 bases fitting TRBD1. Losses at the gene ends were 2 bases for V and 6 bases for J; bases not matched to a gene: 4. CDR3 length: 15 residues. CDR1 MNHEY and CDR2 SVGAGI come from the germline V gene. In DNA, the CDR3 is TGTGCCAGCAGTTACCCGGGACAGGGGAGCAATGAGCAGTTCTTC. It specifies CASSYPGQGSNEQFF.

CDR3 amino acids: CASSTTPNSNQPQHF. CDR3 DNA sequence: TGTGCCAGTAGTACGACACCTAATAGCAATCAGCCCCAGCATTTT. The V gene is TRBV19, the J gene TRBJ1-5; no clear D. Germline V gives CDR1 LNHDA, CDR2 SQIVND (reference sequence). This CDR3 spans 15 amino acids. Deletions cut 4 bases from V and 0 bases from J, with 10 bases between. The full variable domain, with the rest looked up from reference TRBV19 and TRBJ1-5, is DGGITQSPKYLFRKEGQNVTLSCEQNLNHDAMYWYRQDPGQGLRLIYYSQIVNDFQKGDIAEGYSVSREKKESFPLTVTSAQKNPTAFYLCASSTTPNSNQPQHFGDGTRLSIL.

This clone was seen a few times. V gene TRBV23-1 combines with J gene TRBJ2-7; 9 positions agree with TRBD2. TRBV23-1 is noted as an ORF with a role that remains uncertain. The CDR3 contains 15 residues. V shed 1 base and J 4 bases; nucleotides not matched to a gene: 5. The CDR3 coding sequence is TGCGCCAGCAGTCAATGGAGCGGGAGGATATACGAGCAGTACTTC. Protein product: CASSQWSGRIYEQYF.

The chain combines TRBV7-8 with TRBJ2-2, with 8 nucleotides matching TRBD2. This CDR3 spans 16 amino acids. Germline CDR1 is SGHVS and CDR2 is FQNEAQ. Trimming at V came to 3 bases and at J to 8 bases, leaving 11 bases not matched to a gene. The CDR3 nucleotides read TGTGCCAGCAGCTTCTTAGCGGGAATAACACGGGGGGAGCTGTTTTTT. This translates into CASSFLAGITRGELFF.

The rearrangement uses TRBV28 and TRBJ2-7, with 8 bases lining up with TRBD2. J lost 2 bases, V lost 6 bases, and 12 bases had no gene match. CDR3 length: 16 residues. Germline V gene lookup returns CDR1 MDHEN and CDR2 SYDVKM. The CDR3 protein is CASRPGTSGPTYEQYF. CDR3 nucleotide sequence: TGTGCCAGCAGACCGGGCACTAGCGGTCCTACCTACGAGCAGTACTTC.

The chain couples TRBV6-1 to TRBJ2-6; 7 positions match TRBD1. The V gene end was trimmed by 2 bases and the J gene end by 4 bases; junction bases not matched to a gene: 5. CDR1 MNHNS and CDR2 SASEGT come from the germline V gene. The CDR3 runs to 16 residues. The CDR3 bases are TGTGCCAGCAGTGAAAGGGGGCTAAGGGGGGCCAACGTCCTGACTTTC. Protein: CASSERGLRGANVLTF.

The chain recombines TRBV24-1 with TRBJ2-1, with TRBD2 as a possible D gene (6 bases). CDR3 size: 13 residues. CDR1 is KGHDR and CDR2 is SFDVKD in the germline V gene. The ends were cut back, 4 bases at V and 6 bases at J, with 9 bases in the middle. The DNA for the CDR3 is TGTGCCACCAGTGAGGCCGGGGGCAATGAGCAGTTCTTC. Protein product: CATSEAGGNEQFF.

This clone was detected once. This chain uses TRBV10-3 with TRBJ2-1, with 10 bases aligning to TRBD2. Unmatched junction bases numbered 8, after V lost 9 bases and J lost 0 bases. The germline V gene has CDR1 ENHRY and CDR2 SYGVKD. This CDR3 is 16 amino acids long. The CDR3: CAIAGLADNSYNEQFF. The CDR3 DNA reads TGTGCCATTGCCGGACTAGCGGATAACTCCTACAATGAGCAGTTCTTC.

This sequence joins TRBV5-1 and TRBJ1-5; D ambiguous. Germline V CDR1 and CDR2: SGHRS, YFSETQ. The CDR3 runs to 13 residues. Trimming took off 2 bases at V and 5 bases at J, with 8 bases between the two ends. The CDR3 spells CASSFGKDQPQHF. As DNA, the CDR3 is TGCGCCAGCAGCTTCGGGAAAGATCAGCCCCAGCATTTT.

This clone was recorded at least ten times. The V and J genes are TRBV6-2 or TRBV6-3 and TRBJ2-3, with a tentative D call TRBD2 (6 bases). V was cut by 6 bases and J by 4 bases, with 8 bases left in between. Germline values: CDR1 MNHEY, CDR2 SVGEGT. The CDR3 is 12 amino acids. The CDR3 bases are TGTGCCAGCAGCGGGACTTCAGATACGCAGTATTTT. Translated, it gives CASSGTSDTQYF.

This clone was detected many times. The J gene is TRBJ1-2, the V gene TRBV2, with TRBD1 identical over 8 bases. Germline-derived CDR1 and CDR2 are SNHLY and FYNNEI. The CDR3 has 16 residues. The trim removed 3 bases at V and 0 bases at J, leaving 6 bases unmatched. The CDR3 nucleotides are TGTGCCAGCAGTGACTTAGGACAGGGTACTAACTATGGCTACACCTTC. It codes for CASSDLGQGTNYGYTF. Using reference TRBV2 and TRBJ1-2 for the parts outside the CDR3, the full variable domain is EPEVTQTPSHQVTQMGQEVILRCVPISNHLYFYWYRQILGQKVEFLVSFYNNEISEKSEIFDDQFSVERPDGSNFTLKIRSTKLEDSAMYFCASSDLGQGTNYGYTFGSGTRLTVV.

The V and J genes are TRBV6-2 or TRBV6-3 and TRBJ2-4; TRBD1 agrees at 9 bases. This CDR3 region has 15 residues. Germline lookup yields CDR1 MNHEY and CDR2 SVGEGT. Losses at the gene ends were 6 bases for V and 9 bases for J; bases not matched to a gene: 12. The CDR3 sequence is CASRPSGTGSRIQYF. Here the CDR3 DNA reads TGTGCCAGCAGACCTTCCGGGACAGGGTCTCGCATTCAGTACTTC.

J is TRBJ2-3 and V is TRBV27; 11 bases align to TRBD2. V trimming: 2 bases; J trimming: 5 bases; junction bases outside the gene matches: 9. The CDR3 is made up of 17 amino acids. The germline V gene encodes CDR1 MNHEY and CDR2 SMNVEV (reference sequence). The CDR3 here is CASSLGLAGPYRDTQYF. The CDR3 DNA reads as TGTGCCAGCAGTTTAGGACTAGCGGGCCCCTACCGAGATACGCAGTATTTT.